This T cell receptor beta chain was captured in a study of regulatory T cells in long-lasting Graves disease. Time point: newly diagnosed GD, antithyroid drugs for less than 3 months. RNA extracted from PBMCs served as the sequencing template. CDR1 SGHRS and CDR2 YFSETQ come from the germline V gene. The CDR3 has 14 amino acids. Trimming left V 4 bases short and J 4 bases short, with 15 bases between. iRepertoire HTBI primers and Arm-PCR of CDR3 regions built TCR beta libraries. Each CDR3 protein is one row after TCRdb ran MiXCR on the multiplex PCR reads. This table has a few hundred thousand distinct CDR3 sequences, roughly 15% appearing once. Study-wide results and caveats: There were preferences for TRBV28, TRBJ1-2 and TRBJ2-5 in persistent disease. Few sampled subjects may have lowered accuracy.

This clonotype has a count of ten or more. The antigen remains undetermined. The same sample was also used in a study of T cells in Graves' hyperthyroidism and ophthalmopathy. As that report states: Patients aged 18 to 65 had newly diagnosed hyperthyroidism lasting under 2 months. Blood shared most expanded thyroid clonotypes above 0.001.

The chain uses TRBV5-1 and TRBJ2-7; D may correspond to TRBD1 or TRBD2 (6 bases each). The TCR comes from a woman aged 40 to 50 with Graves disease. Sample: peripheral blood mononuclear cells (PBMCs), taken at new diagnosis, from a patient treated with antithyroid drugs. The CDR3 protein is CASSPGGSEYEQYF. CDR3 nucleotides: TGCGCCAGCAGCCCCGGGGGCAGCGAGTACGAGCAGTACTTC.